A single sample gave rise to the 21 T cell receptor beta chains below, sequenced in a study of read filtering for tumor transcriptome and immune sequencing. The library was built from roughly 400 ng RNA with molecular barcoded adaptors for alpha/delta and beta/gamma chains. TCRdb itself ran the reads through MiXCR, one entry per CDR3 protein. The table shows 20,000 to 30,000 distinct CDR3 sequences, with roughly 22% occurring only once. The sequenced material came from a population of CD138-negative cells sorted from bone marrow. Receptors were obtained from a donor aged 40 or older with multiple myeloma.

There are many counts of this clonotype. V usage is TRBV29-1 and J usage is TRBJ1-2; D is possibly TRBD1 (5 bases). The CDR3 loop spans 12 amino acids. Trimming stripped 8 bases from V and 4 bases from J, with 14 bases between. CDR1 and CDR2 from the germline V gene are SQVTM and ANQGSEA. The CDR3 coding sequence is TGCAGCTCCGACTCAGGGAGCTATGGCTACACCTTC. This sequence encodes CSSDSGSYGYTF.

This clonotype was detected ten times or more. The J gene is TRBJ2-1, the V gene TRBV29-1; 12 positions agree with TRBD2. The J segment lost 7 bases and the V segment lost 7 bases, leaving 5 bases of the junction unmatched. Germline CDR1 and CDR2: SQVTM and ANQGSEA. The CDR3 contains 13 residues. The CDR3: CSGRLAGVNEQFF. The CDR3 coding sequence is TGCAGCGGGCGACTAGCGGGGGTAAATGAGCAGTTCTTC.

Comments on this clonotype: The CDR3 end shows no conserved phenylalanine or tryptophan, and so a read error is likely. The chain joins TRBV30 to TRBJ1-1, with TRBD1 matching 7 bases. The CDR3 is 14 amino acids. In germline, CDR1 is GTSNPN, CDR2 SVGIG (reference sequence). V lost 1 base and J lost 4; bases outside the gene matches: 6. Here the CDR3 reads CAWSGTNRGTEAFL. CDR3 nucleotides: TGTGCCTGGAGTGGGACCAACAGGGGCACTGAAGCTTTCCTT.

The sample holds many counts of this clonotype. The chain has TRBV5-1 and TRBJ2-1; 8 bases agree with TRBD2. V shed 3 bases, J shed 6 bases, and the junction held 8 bases outside the gene matches. This CDR3 contains 15 residues. Germline loops: CDR1 SGHRS, CDR2 YFSETQ. In nucleotides, the CDR3 is TGCGCCAGCAGCTCCTTAGCGGGGAGATTCAATGAGCAGTTCTTC. Residues: CASSSLAGRFNEQFF.

This clonotype was found once. One base away lies a much larger clone, so this may be a sequencing read error. The gene calls are TRBV4-1 and TRBJ2-5; either TRBD1 or TRBD2 may fit D (5 bases each). The CDR3 is made up of 15 amino acids. Per the germline V gene, CDR1 is MGHRA and CDR2 is YSYEKL. The CDR3: CASSQSPRGVETLYF. Here the CDR3 DNA reads TGCGCCAGCAGCCAAAGCCCGAGGGGTGTTGAGACCCTGTACTTC.

In this sample, this clonotype turned up many times. A read error may account for a junction end that differs from germline. The chain has TRBV20-1 and TRBJ1-2, with D possibly TRBD1 on 5 matching bases. Germline V gene lookup returns CDR1 DFQATT and CDR2 SNEGSKA (reference sequence). CDR3 size: 11 residues. The CDR3 nucleotides read TGCAGTGCCAGAGGCAGGGCTGGCTACACCTTC. Translated: CSARGRAGYTF.

As concerns this clonotype: A much larger clone lies a single base off, so this may be a read error. The chain employs TRBV20-1 and TRBJ1-2; 11 bases map to TRBD1. Looked up from germline, CDR1 is DFQATT and CDR2 is SNEGSKA (reference sequence). The V and J ends lost 6 bases and 6 bases, in that order; junction bases with no gene match: 15. The CDR3 consists of 16 residues. DNA of the CDR3: TGCAGTGCAGGGTGGACAGGGGGCGGAAAGAGTGATGGCTACACCTTC. Protein sequence: CSAGWTGGGKSDGYTF.

This clonotype was recorded at least ten times. The chain has TRBV27 and TRBJ2-5, with 9 nucleotides matching TRBD2. The V and J ends lost 6 bases and 1 base, in that order; junction bases with no gene match: 0. CDR3 length equals 13 residues. CDR1 MNHEY and CDR2 SMNVEV come from the germline V gene (reference sequence). Here the CDR3 reads CASRRGGQETQYF. The CDR3 DNA sequence: TGTGCCAGCAGGCGGGGGGGCCAAGAGACCCAGTACTTC.

The chain recombines TRBV14 with TRBJ1-2; no reliable D call. This CDR3 is 14 amino acids long. V lost 4 bases to trimming and J lost 7 bases, with 16 bases between them. Germline V gene data show CDR1 as SGHDN and CDR2 as FVKESK. The CDR3 protein is CASSPIGRGFGYTF. CDR3 DNA: TGTGCCAGCAGCCCTATAGGACGAGGCTTTGGCTACACCTTC.

With respect to this clonotype: With a much larger clone just one base away, this may be a read error. This CDR3 fails to terminate in the conserved phenylalanine or tryptophan, so it likely reflects a read error. V usage is TRBV28 and J usage is TRBJ2-7, with 11 nucleotides matching TRBD2. From germline, CDR1 is MDHEN and CDR2 SYDVKM. The CDR3 covers 19 residues. Germline trimming cut 6 bases from V and 3 bases from J; bases unmatched to any gene: 19. The CDR3 region is CASRPGTSGSHLIYYEQYI. The CDR3 nucleotides are TGTGCCAGCAGACCCGGGACTAGCGGTTCTCATCTTATTTACTACGAGCAGTACATC.

This clonotype was counted a few times. The chain joins TRBV5-4 to TRBJ2-1; 10 nucleotides agree with TRBD1. The length of the CDR3 is 17 residues. With V trimmed by 4 bases and J by 7 bases, 14 bases remained unmatched. In germline, CDR1 is SGHNT, CDR2 YYREEE (reference sequence). CDR3 in DNA: TGTGCCAGCAGCCGTATTGGCCGGGGGACAGGGGAGAATGAGCAGTTCTTC. This translates into CASSRIGRGTGENEQFF. Full variable domain (outside the CDR3, taken from reference TRBV5-4 and TRBJ2-1): ETGVTQSPTHLIKTRGQQVTLRCSSQSGHNTVSWYQQALGQGPQFIFQYYREEENGRGNFPPRFSGLQFPNYSSELNVNALELDDSALYLCASSRIGRGTGENEQFFGPGTRLTVL.

Worth noting for this clonotype: The junction and the germline gene differ at one end; a read error may be behind it. The chain has TRBV29-1 and TRBJ1-1; a weak D match, TRBD1 (5 bases). CDR3 length equals 14 residues. Germline V gives CDR1 SQVTM, CDR2 ANQGSEA. The CDR3 coding sequence is TGCAGCGCTGAAGACCAGGGATGGAACACTGAAGCTTTCTTT. Translation gives CSAEDQGWNTEAFF.

This clonotype was seen a handful of times. The chain employs TRBV6-1 and TRBJ1-5; D perhaps matches TRBD1 (6 bases). This CDR3 has 13 residues. The germline CDR1 and CDR2 sequences are MNHNS and SASEGT. The V end was cut by 4 bases, the J end by 7 bases, with 11 bases between. In DNA form, the CDR3 reads TGTGCCAGCAGTGCAGGGGTACGACAGCCCCAGCATTTT. It yields the protein CASSAGVRQPQHF.

Concerning this clonotype itself: A much bigger clone sits one base away, suggesting this may be a read error. The chain uses TRBV4-1 and TRBJ2-2; 11 bases fit TRBD2. The CDR3 is 15 residues long. J was trimmed by 9 bases and V by 2 bases; bases with no gene match: 5. In germline, CDR1 is MGHRA, CDR2 YSYEKL. In nucleotides, the CDR3 is TGCGCCAGCAGCCAAACTAGCGGGGGTCACAGGGAGCTGTTTTTT. This sequence encodes CASSQTSGGHRELFF.

Many counts were recorded for this clonotype. The chain joins TRBV29-1 to TRBJ2-3; TRBD2 matches at 9 bases. This CDR3 comprises 19 residues. CDR1 and CDR2 (germline): SQVTM, ANQGSEA. V shed 1 base and J 0 bases; nucleotides not matched to a gene: 14. For the CDR3, the DNA is TGCAGCGTTGAAGTCAGGAAGGTGGCTAGCGGGACCAGCACAGATACGCAGTATTTT. Protein: CSVEVRKVASGTSTDTQYF.

Turning to this clonotype: One end of the junction fails to match germline, which may point to a read error. The chain uses TRBV20-1 and TRBJ2-5; D is possibly TRBD1 or TRBD2 (5 bases each). Germline CDR1 reads DFQATT; CDR2 reads SNEGSKA (reference sequence). CDR3 length: 13 amino acids. The CDR3 sequence is CSARDPGPETRYF. The DNA for the CDR3 is TGCAGTGCTAGAGATCCGGGGCCAGAGACCCGGTACTTC.

This clonotype appeared many times. The J gene is TRBJ2-1, the V gene TRBV12-3 or TRBV12-4; the D is unclear. Trimming removed 4 bases from V and 2 bases from J, with 12 bases in between. The CDR3 extends over 15 amino acids. As DNA, the CDR3 is TGTGCCAGCAGTTCGCCCTGGAACGCCTACAATGAGCAGTTCTTC. It specifies CASSSPWNAYNEQFF.

The chain couples TRBV5-1 to TRBJ1-1; 9 positions agree with TRBD1. V lost 0 bases, J lost 0 bases, and 6 bases stayed unmatched. Per germline, CDR1 SGHRS and CDR2 YFSETQ. This CDR3 is 17 amino acids long. Here the CDR3 DNA reads TGCGCCAGCAGCTTGGTCATGACAGGGGGGGTGAACACTGAAGCTTTCTTT. It codes for CASSLVMTGGVNTEAFF.

This clonotype was observed at least ten times. This chain connects TRBV11-2 to TRBJ2-1; D ambiguous. The CDR3 is 13 residues long. Trimming removed 5 bases at V and 4 bases at J, with 9 bases between. Germline CDR1 is SGHAT and CDR2 is FQNNGV. The CDR3 DNA is TGTGCCAGCAGCCGTACCCCATACAATGAGCAGTTCTTC. This encodes CASSRTPYNEQFF.

The chain links TRBV7-6 to TRBJ1-5; D possibly corresponds to TRBD1 (6 bases). The CDR3 has 13 amino acids. V dropped 5 bases and J dropped 3 bases, with 8 bases sitting between them. CDR1 and CDR2 (germline): SGHVS, FNYEAQ. CDR3 coding DNA: TGTGCCAGCAGCCGGGACAACAATCAGCCCCAGCATTTT. This codes for CASSRDNNQPQHF.

V gene TRBV19 combines with J gene TRBJ1-2; the D is unclear. CDR1 and CDR2 (germline): LNHDA, SQIVND (reference sequence). The CDR3 sequence is 11 residues long. Trimming stripped 5 bases from V and 1 base from J, with 2 bases between. The CDR3 DNA reads as TGTGCCAGTAGTGGTAACTATGGCTACACCTTC. It is translated as CASSGNYGYTF.